This T cell receptor beta chain emerged from a study of blood T cell repertoires in COVID-19. On the study more broadly: Acute-phase and convalescent COVID-19 samples originated in the United States, Italy and Spain.

This CDR3 has 17 residues. J was trimmed by 6 bases and V by 0 bases; bases with no gene match: 10. The germline CDR1 and CDR2 sequences are LNHNV and YYDKDF (reference sequence). As processed by the authors: Amplifying reference gene primers gave estimates of nucleated cell counts. Only in-frame clones appear in the TCRdb table, and some are missing; sequencing was by immunoSEQ multiplex PCR. V, J and clone size reflect that table, while D and trimming were determined from the DNA. The profile shows 40,000 or so clones, more than 85% of them singletons. Sequenced: peripheral blood. The TCR was taken from a man in his fifties or sixties with active COVID-19. This sequence joins TRBV15 and TRBJ1-3; 8 bases map to TRBD1. CDR3 nucleotides: TGTGCCACCAGCAGAGATCGGACGACAGGGGAGGAAAACACCATATATTTT. It translates to CATSRDRTTGEENTIYF.